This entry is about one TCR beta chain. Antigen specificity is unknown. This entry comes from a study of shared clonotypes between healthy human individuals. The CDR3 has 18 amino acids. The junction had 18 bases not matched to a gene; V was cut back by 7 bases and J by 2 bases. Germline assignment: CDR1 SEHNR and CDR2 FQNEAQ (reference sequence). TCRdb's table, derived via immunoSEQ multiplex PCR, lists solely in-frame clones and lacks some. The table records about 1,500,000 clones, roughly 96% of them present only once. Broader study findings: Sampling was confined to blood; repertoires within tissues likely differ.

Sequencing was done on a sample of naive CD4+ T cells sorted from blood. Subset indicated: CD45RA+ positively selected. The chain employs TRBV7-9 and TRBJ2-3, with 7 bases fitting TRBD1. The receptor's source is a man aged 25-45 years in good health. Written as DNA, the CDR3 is TGTGCCAGCACCAGATTTTTCACAAAGGGGGCACCCACAGATACGCAGTATTTT. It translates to CASTRFFTKGAPTDTQYF.